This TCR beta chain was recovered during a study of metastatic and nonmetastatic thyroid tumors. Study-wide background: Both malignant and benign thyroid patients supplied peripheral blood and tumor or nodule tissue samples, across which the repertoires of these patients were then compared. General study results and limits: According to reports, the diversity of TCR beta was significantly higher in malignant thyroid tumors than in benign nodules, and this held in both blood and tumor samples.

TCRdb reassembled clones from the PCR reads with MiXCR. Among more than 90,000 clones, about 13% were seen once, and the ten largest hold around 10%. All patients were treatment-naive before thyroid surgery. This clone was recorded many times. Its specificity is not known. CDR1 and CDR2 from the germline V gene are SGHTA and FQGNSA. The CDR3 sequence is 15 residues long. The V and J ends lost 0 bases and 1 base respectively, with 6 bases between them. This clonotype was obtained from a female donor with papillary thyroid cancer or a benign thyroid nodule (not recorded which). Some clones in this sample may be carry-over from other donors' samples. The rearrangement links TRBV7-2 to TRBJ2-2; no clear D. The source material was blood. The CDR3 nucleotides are TGTGCCAGCAGCTTAGCCCCACAGAACACCGGGGAGCTGTTTTTT. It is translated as CASSLAPQNTGELFF.